These 21 T cell receptor beta chains were all obtained from the same sample, sequenced in a study of blood T cell repertoires in COVID-19. The protocol was immunoSEQ multiplex PCR, while the TCRdb copy is restricted to in-frame clones and leaves out a portion. The sample contains tens of thousands of clones, 86% of which appear only once. Sequencing used peripheral blood. Every receptor here comes from an elderly man with acute or convalescent COVID-19.

The chain links TRBV7-9 to TRBJ2-7; 7 bases map to TRBD1. The CDR3 has 14 residues. J was trimmed by 5 bases and V by 5 bases; bases with no gene match: 9. Germline assignment: CDR1 SEHNR and CDR2 FQNEAQ (reference sequence). In nucleotides, the CDR3 is TGTGCCAGCAGCACCGGGACAGTCGATAACGAGCAGTACTTC. Translating gives CASSTGTVDNEQYF. The whole variable domain, filled in from reference TRBV7-9 and TRBJ2-7, reads DTGVSQNPRHKITKRGQNVTFRCDPISEHNRLYWYRQTLGQGPEFLTYFQNEAQLEKSRLLSDRFSAERPKGSFSTLEIQRTEQGDSAMYLCASSTGTVDNEQYFGPGTRLTVT.

This chain links TRBV18 with TRBJ1-1; tentative D call: TRBD1 (6 bases). This CDR3 spans 19 amino acids. V dropped 4 bases and J dropped 0 bases, with 24 bases sitting between them. CDR1 is KGHSH, CDR2 LQKENI, per germline. CDR3 sequence: CASSLAFRGSTLMNTEAFF. The CDR3 DNA sequence: TGTGCCAGCTCACTCGCCTTCAGGGGTTCCACCCTTATGAACACTGAAGCTTTCTTT.

This rearrangement joins TRBV24-1 to TRBJ2-3; TRBD2 aligns across 7 bases. The CDR3 is made up of 14 amino acids. The germline gives CDR1 KGHDR, CDR2 SFDVKD. J lost 3 bases, V lost 5 bases, and 4 bases had no gene match. The CDR3 is CATSGEGRTDTQYF. CDR3 DNA sequence: TGTGCCACCAGTGGGGAGGGTCGGACAGATACGCAGTATTTT.

The J gene is TRBJ2-2, the V gene TRBV5-4; D may be TRBD2 (5 bases). CDR1 and CDR2 from the germline V gene are SGHNT and YYREEE (reference sequence). This CDR3 spans 15 amino acids. With 7 bases removed from V and 0 bases from J, the gap between germline ends came to 13 bases. CDR3 in DNA: TGTGCCAGCGGGCGGGCAAAACCGAACACCGGGGAGCTGTTTTTT. It codes for CASGRAKPNTGELFF.

The gene calls are TRBV9 and TRBJ1-4; D is ambiguous. Germline CDR1 is SGDLS and CDR2 is YYNGEE. This CDR3 region has 18 residues. The V end was cut by 2 bases, the J end by 0 bases, with 17 bases between. CDR3: CASSVALRSETTNEKLFF. The CDR3 nucleotides read TGTGCCAGCAGCGTCGCCCTAAGAAGCGAAACAACTAATGAAAAACTGTTTTTT.

This chain uses TRBV7-2 with TRBJ2-3, with unresolved D. V lost 5 bases and J 2 bases, leaving 5 bases between the germline ends. Germline V gene data show CDR1 as SGHTA and CDR2 as FQGNSA. This CDR3 has 12 amino acids. The DNA for the CDR3 is TGTGCCAGCAGCCGAGACACAGATACGCAGTATTTT. Its protein is CASSRDTDTQYF. Complete variable domain (other parts from reference TRBV7-2 and TRBJ2-3): GAGVSQSPSNKVTEKGKDVELRCDPISGHTALYWYRQSLGQGLEFLIYFQGNSAPDKSGLPSDRFSAERTGGSVSTLTIQRTQQEDSAVYLCASSRDTDTQYFGPGTRLTVL.

The chain uses TRBV19 and TRBJ2-1; 8 bases align to TRBD2. Germline V gene data show CDR1 as LNHDA and CDR2 as SQIVND (reference sequence). V gave up 6 bases and J gave up 5 bases; unmatched junction bases: 15. This CDR3 has 17 amino acids. This CDR3 reads CASRTVMGSGSDNEQFF. CDR3 nucleotide sequence: TGTGCCAGTAGAACCGTCATGGGGAGCGGGAGTGACAATGAGCAGTTCTTC.

The chain uses TRBV19 and TRBJ1-2; 8 bases map to TRBD1. Germline CDR1 reads LNHDA; CDR2 reads SQIVND (reference sequence). Trimming removed 8 bases from V and 8 bases from J; junction bases left unmatched: 7. The CDR3 spans 12 residues. CDR3 sequence: CASLGQGRGYTF. Written as DNA, the CDR3 is TGTGCCAGTCTTGGACAGGGACGCGGCTACACCTTC.

A remark on this clone: Germline is not matched at one junction end, which may reflect a read error. The V and J genes are TRBV4-1 and TRBJ2-3; D may be TRBD1 (6 bases). CDR1 is MGHRA, CDR2 YSYEKL, per germline. CDR3 length: 16 residues. CDR3 sequence (DNA): TGCGCCAGCAGTCAAGGAAGTACAGGGTCCACAGATACGCAGTATTTT. The encoded protein is CASSQGSTGSTDTQYF.

This chain joins TRBV11-2 and TRBJ2-7, with D possibly being TRBD1 (6 bases). Germline lookup yields CDR1 SGHAT and CDR2 FQNNGV. Between the trimmed V and J ends, which lost 6 bases and 1 base, there was a span of 16 bases. CDR3 size: 15 residues. The CDR3 protein is CASSRPGAASYEQYF. In nucleotides, the CDR3 is TGTGCCAGCAGTCGGCCAGGGGCCGCTTCCTACGAGCAGTACTTC.

The chain carries TRBV30 and TRBJ2-1, with 8 bases aligning to TRBD1. The CDR3 has 14 residues. Germline loops: CDR1 GTSNPN, CDR2 SVGIG (reference sequence). V dropped 1 base and J dropped 7; count of bases not matched to a gene: 6. The CDR3 is CAWSEQGGENEQFF. CDR3 sequence (DNA): TGTGCCTGGAGTGAACAGGGGGGTGAAAATGAGCAGTTCTTC.

The chain links TRBV9 to TRBJ2-3; 9 bases agree with TRBD2. Unmatched junction bases numbered 4, after V lost 0 bases and J lost 2 bases. CDR1 is SGDLS and CDR2 is YYNGEE in the germline V gene. This CDR3 region has 16 residues. The CDR3 spells CASSVVLAGATDTQYF. In nucleotides, the CDR3 is TGTGCCAGCAGCGTAGTCTTAGCGGGGGCCACAGATACGCAGTATTTT.

The rearrangement uses TRBV18 and TRBJ2-5, with 8 bases aligning to TRBD2. The ends lost 3 bases at V and 2 bases at J; junction bases unmatched: 11. The CDR3 extends over 17 amino acids. The germline gives CDR1 KGHSH, CDR2 LQKENI. CDR3 sequence reads: CASSPSGTSLRQETQYF. The CDR3 bases are TGTGCCAGCTCACCTTCTGGGACTAGTCTTAGGCAAGAGACCCAGTACTTC.

This chain joins TRBV12-2 and TRBJ1-4. TRBV12-2 is classified as a pseudogene. This CDR3 is built from 13 residues. The CDR3 bases are TGTGCAAGTGGACTCCCGTTCGGGGAAAAACTGTTTTTT. Translating gives CASGLPFGEKLFF.

The J gene is TRBJ2-7, the V gene TRBV12-3 or TRBV12-4, with D possibly TRBD1 on 5 matching bases. The CDR3 covers 12 residues. The ends were cut back, 5 bases at V and 3 bases at J, with 8 bases in the middle. In DNA form, the CDR3 reads TGTGCCAGCAGTGTCGACAGCTACGAGCAGTACTTC. Encoded protein: CASSVDSYEQYF.

The chain has TRBV9 and TRBJ2-7, with D tentatively TRBD1 (7 bases). Germline V gene lookup returns CDR1 SGDLS and CDR2 YYNGEE. Trimming took 0 bases from V and 2 from J, leaving 21 bases between them. The CDR3 sequence is 18 residues long. CDR3 in amino acids: CASSVDAGGQGGPYEQYF. DNA for the CDR3: TGTGCCAGCAGCGTAGATGCAGGGGGGCAGGGGGGACCCTACGAGCAGTACTTC. Based on the CDR3 plus reference TRBV9 and TRBJ2-7, the full variable domain is DSGVTQTPKHLITATGQRVTLRCSPRSGDLSVYWYQQSLDQGLQFLIQYYNGEERAKGNILERFSAQQFPDLHSELNLSSLELGDSALYFCASSVDAGGQGGPYEQYFGPGTRLTVT.

CDR3 residues: CASSSGGKYNEQFF. The CDR3 DNA follows: TGTGCCAGCAGCTCCGGGGGTAAATACAATGAGCAGTTCTTC. The chain has TRBV11-3 and TRBJ2-1; possibly TRBD2 for D (6 bases). Germline CDR1 SGHNT, CDR2 YENEEA. V lost 4 bases, J lost 4 bases, and 11 bases lay in between. CDR3 length equals 14 residues.

This clone has more than one count but fewer than ten. This chain joins TRBV10-1 and TRBJ1-1; perhaps TRBD1 as D (6 bases). The germline V and J ends were trimmed by 2 bases and 2 bases, with 12 bases remaining between them. This CDR3 comprises 15 residues. Germline values: CDR1 WNHNN, CDR2 SYGVQD (reference sequence). The CDR3 coding sequence is TGCGCCAGCAGTGAGCGGGGCAGGGGTAACACTGAAGCTTTCTTT. The encoded protein is CASSERGRGNTEAFF.

The chain employs TRBV30 and TRBJ2-6; 11 bases fit TRBD1. Germline CDR1 and CDR2: GTSNPN and SVGIG (reference sequence). Unmatched junction bases numbered 9, after V lost 7 bases and J lost 4 bases. This CDR3 has 16 amino acids. CDR3 coding DNA: TGTGCCTCCCTCCGGGACAGGGGGTTCGGGGCCAACGTCCTGACTTTC. It is translated as CASLRDRGFGANVLTF.

The rearrangement links TRBV30 to TRBJ1-2; no firm D call. V was trimmed by 1 base and J by 1 base, leaving 7 bases between them. CDR1 is GTSNPN and CDR2 is SVGIG in the germline V gene (reference sequence). CDR3 size: 13 residues. The CDR3 region has the DNA TGTGCCTGGAGTGCGGGAGTTAACTATGGCTACACCTTC. Encoded protein: CAWSAGVNYGYTF. Filled out from reference TRBV30 and TRBJ1-2, the complete variable domain reads SQTIHQWPATLVQPVGSPLSLECTVEGTSNPNLYWYRQAAGRGLQLLFYSVGIGQISSEVPQNLSASRPQDRQFILSSKKLLLSDSGFYLCAWSAGVNYGYTFGSGTRLTVV.

This clone was recorded only once. J is TRBJ2-2 and V is TRBV9, with a possible D match to TRBD1 (6 bases). Germline V gives CDR1 SGDLS, CDR2 YYNGEE. This CDR3 region has 16 residues. Deletions cut 0 bases from V and 7 bases from J, with 16 bases between. The CDR3, as DNA: TGTGCCAGCAGCGTAGAAGCGAGGGGGTCAGGCGGGGAGCTGTTTTTT. Protein: CASSVEARGSGGELFF.